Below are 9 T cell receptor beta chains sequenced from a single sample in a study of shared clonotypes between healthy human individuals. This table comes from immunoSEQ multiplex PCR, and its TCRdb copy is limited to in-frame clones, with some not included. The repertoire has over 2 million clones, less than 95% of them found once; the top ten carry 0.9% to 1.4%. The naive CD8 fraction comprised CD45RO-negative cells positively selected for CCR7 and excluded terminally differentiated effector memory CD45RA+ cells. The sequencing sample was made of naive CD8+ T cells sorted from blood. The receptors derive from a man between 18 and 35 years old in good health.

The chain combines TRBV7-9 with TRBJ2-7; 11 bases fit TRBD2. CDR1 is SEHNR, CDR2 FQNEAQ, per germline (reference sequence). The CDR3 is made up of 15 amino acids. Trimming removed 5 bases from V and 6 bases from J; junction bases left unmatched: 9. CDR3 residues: CASSRTSGHTVEQYF. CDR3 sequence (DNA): TGTGCCAGCAGCCGGACTAGCGGGCATACGGTCGAGCAGTACTTC.

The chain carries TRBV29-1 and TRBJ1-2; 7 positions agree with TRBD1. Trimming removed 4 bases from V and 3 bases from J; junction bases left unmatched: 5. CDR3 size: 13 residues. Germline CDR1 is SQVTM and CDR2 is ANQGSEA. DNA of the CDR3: TGCAGCGTTGGGACCGGGACAGACTATGGCTACACCTTC. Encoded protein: CSVGTGTDYGYTF.

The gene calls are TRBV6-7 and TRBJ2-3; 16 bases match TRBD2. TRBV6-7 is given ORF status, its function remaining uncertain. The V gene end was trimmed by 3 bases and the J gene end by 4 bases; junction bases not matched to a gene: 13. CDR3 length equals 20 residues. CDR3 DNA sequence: TGTGCCAGCAGTTATACTACCGCCGGGACTAGCGGGGGGGCCCCAGATACGCAGTATTTT. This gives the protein CASSYTTAGTSGGAPDTQYF.

The DNA of the CDR3 is TGTGCCAGCAGTCCCTTGGCCACCGGGGATGAGCAGTTCTTC. This encodes CASSPLATGDEQFF. This chain links TRBV27 with TRBJ2-1, with D perhaps TRBD2 (5 bases). Germline-derived CDR1 and CDR2 are MNHEY and SMNVEV (reference sequence). This CDR3 has 14 residues. V gave up 5 bases and J gave up 8 bases, with 16 bases separating them.

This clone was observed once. The CDR3 bases are TGCGCCAGCAGTCAATCGCGGAGCGGGAGGGCGGTGGACGAGCAGTACTTC. This gives the protein CASSQSRSGRAVDEQYF. The chain recombines TRBV23-1 with TRBJ2-7; 10 nucleotides match TRBD2. TRBV23-1 is an ORF, with its function uncertain. The junction had 10 bases not matched to a gene; V was cut back by 0 bases and J by 5 bases. The CDR3 has 17 residues.

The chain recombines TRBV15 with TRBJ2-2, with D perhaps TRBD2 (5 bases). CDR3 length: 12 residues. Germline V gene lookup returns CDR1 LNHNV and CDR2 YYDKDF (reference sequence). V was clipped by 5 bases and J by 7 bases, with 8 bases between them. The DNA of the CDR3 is TGTGCCACCAGCCCGGGGAGCGGGGAGCTGTTTTTT. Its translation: CATSPGSGELFF. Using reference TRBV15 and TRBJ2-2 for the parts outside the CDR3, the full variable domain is DAMVIQNPRYQVTQFGKPVTLSCSQTLNHNVMYWYQQKSSQAPKLLFHYYDKDFNNEADTPDNFQSRRPNTSFCFLDIRSPGLGDTAMYLCATSPGSGELFFGEGSRLTVL.

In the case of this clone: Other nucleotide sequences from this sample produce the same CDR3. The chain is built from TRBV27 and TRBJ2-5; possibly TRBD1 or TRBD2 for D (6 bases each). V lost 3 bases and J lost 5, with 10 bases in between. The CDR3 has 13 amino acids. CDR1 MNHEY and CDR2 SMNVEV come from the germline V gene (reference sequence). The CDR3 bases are TGTGCCAGCAGTTTCGGGGGCGGGGAGACCCAGTACTTC. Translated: CASSFGGGETQYF.

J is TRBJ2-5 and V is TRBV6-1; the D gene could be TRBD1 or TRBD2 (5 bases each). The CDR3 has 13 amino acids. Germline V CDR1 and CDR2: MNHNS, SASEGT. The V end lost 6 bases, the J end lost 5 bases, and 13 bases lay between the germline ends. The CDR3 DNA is TGTGCCAGCAGCCCGTGGGGCGGGGAGACCCAGTACTTC. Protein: CASSPWGGETQYF.

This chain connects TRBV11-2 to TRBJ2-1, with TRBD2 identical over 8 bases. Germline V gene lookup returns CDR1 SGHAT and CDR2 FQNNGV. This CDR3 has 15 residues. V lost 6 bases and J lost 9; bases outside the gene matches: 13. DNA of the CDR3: TGTGCCAGCAGGGTCCCGGGGGGGCCATTAGGTGAGCAGTTCTTC. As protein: CASRVPGGPLGEQFF.